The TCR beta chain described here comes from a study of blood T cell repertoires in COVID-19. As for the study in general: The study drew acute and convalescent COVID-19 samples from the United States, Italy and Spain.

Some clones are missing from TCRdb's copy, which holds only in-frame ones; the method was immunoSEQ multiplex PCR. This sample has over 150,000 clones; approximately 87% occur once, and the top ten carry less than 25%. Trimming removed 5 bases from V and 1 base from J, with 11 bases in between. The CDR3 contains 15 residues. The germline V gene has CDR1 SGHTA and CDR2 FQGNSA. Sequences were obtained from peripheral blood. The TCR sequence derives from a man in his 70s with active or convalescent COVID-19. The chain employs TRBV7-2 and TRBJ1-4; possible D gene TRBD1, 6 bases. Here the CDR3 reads CASSILRGTNEKLFF. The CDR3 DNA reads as TGTGCCAGCAGCATTCTCAGGGGAACTAATGAAAAACTGTTTTTT. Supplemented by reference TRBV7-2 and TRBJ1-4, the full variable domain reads GAGVSQSPSNKVTEKGKDVELRCDPISGHTALYWYRQSLGQGLEFLIYFQGNSAPDKSGLPSDRFSAERTGGSVSTLTIQRTQQEDSAVYLCASSILRGTNEKLFFGSGTQLSVL.